This T cell receptor (beta chain) comes out of a study of T cell responses to AZD1222 COVID-19 vaccine. In the case of this clone: Its cognate antigen is unknown.

The method was immunoSEQ multiplex PCR; TCRdb's version includes in-frame clones alone and lacks a portion of them. The repertoire consists of over 50,000 clones, with 70% to 90% occurring once and the leading ten covering 14%. Second doses that came at about 4 or about 12 weeks were put together. Study observations and caveats: Along spike, vaccine-associated CD4 TCRs were found throughout, with dominance at 160-218 and 743-854. Increased Spike-specific TCR breadth and depth were observed after two AZD1222 doses.

V shed 1 base and J shed 5 bases, with 3 bases lying between them. CDR1 and CDR2 (germline): SGHNT, YENEEA. CDR3 size: 12 residues. Sample: peripheral blood, taken 28 days after the second AZD1222 dose. The V call is TRBV11-3, the J call TRBJ2-1; no definite D call. This receptor was identified in an adult who received the AZD1222 COVID-19 vaccine. The CDR3 DNA follows: TGTGCCAGCAGCTTAGTAGACAATGAGCAGTTCTTC. It translates to CASSLVDNEQFF.